Each of the 18 T cell receptor beta chains below was sequenced from the same sample in a study of cytomegalovirus exposure and HLA in healthy donors. TCRdb's copy holds only in-frame clones and misses some; the assay was immunoSEQ multiplex PCR. The sample yields hundreds of thousands of clones, 70% to 90% seen once. Sequencing used PBMCs. These receptors all stem from a woman under 30 in good health and CMV-seronegative.

This chain uses TRBV19 with TRBJ1-5, with TRBD1 identical over 9 bases. The CDR3 spans 16 residues. Looked up from germline, CDR1 is LNHDA and CDR2 is SQIVND (reference sequence). V shed 4 bases, J shed 7 bases, and the junction held 11 bases outside the gene matches. The CDR3 loop reads CASSTRGQGRRQPQHF. CDR3 nucleotide sequence: TGTGCCAGTAGTACCAGAGGACAGGGGAGGAGACAGCCCCAGCATTTT.

This clone was observed a handful of times. V usage is TRBV28 and J usage is TRBJ2-7, with 8 bases fitting TRBD2. With V trimmed by 1 base and J by 6 bases, 5 bases remained unmatched. Per the germline V gene, CDR1 is MDHEN and CDR2 is SYDVKM. The CDR3 covers 14 residues. CDR3 loop: CASSLSSGRTEQYF. CDR3 sequence (DNA): TGTGCCAGCAGTTTATCCAGCGGGAGAACCGAGCAGTACTTC.

This clone was picked up one time. The V and J genes are TRBV11-2 and TRBJ2-2; TRBD2 aligns across 13 bases. Germline V gene lookup returns CDR1 SGHAT and CDR2 FQNNGV. The CDR3 covers 18 residues. V shed 5 bases, J shed 6 bases, and the junction held 12 bases outside the gene matches. The CDR3 is CASSLGLAGAVIPGELFF. The CDR3 DNA sequence: TGTGCCAGCAGCCTCGGACTAGCGGGAGCTGTGATTCCCGGGGAGCTGTTTTTT.

The V gene is TRBV28, the J gene TRBJ1-5; 8 bases fit TRBD1. Germline CDR1 reads MDHEN; CDR2 reads SYDVKM. The junction had 8 bases not matched to a gene; V was cut back by 2 bases and J by 5 bases. This CDR3 comprises 16 residues. The CDR3, as DNA: TGTGCCAGCAGTTTACCGGGCCAGGGGGCTTATCAGCCCCAGCATTTT. Protein: CASSLPGQGAYQPQHF.

V and J are TRBV6-4 and TRBJ2-3; TRBD1 aligns across 7 bases. This CDR3 region has 17 residues. The germline V gene encodes CDR1 MRHNA and CDR2 SNTAGT. With 0 bases clipped from V and 0 bases from J, the junction kept 6 bases outside the gene matches. The CDR3 sequence: CASSDSSGGASTDTQYF. CDR3 nucleotide sequence: TGTGCCAGCAGTGACTCCTCAGGGGGAGCTAGCACAGATACGCAGTATTTT.

The rearrangement links TRBV7-9 to TRBJ2-2; D is uncertain. Germline CDR1 reads SEHNR; CDR2 reads FQNEAQ (reference sequence). Between the trimmed V and J ends, which lost 8 bases and 6 bases, there was a span of 7 bases. The CDR3 spans 11 residues. CDR3 loop: CASSPAGELFF. The CDR3 DNA reads as TGTGCCAGCTCCCCAGCCGGGGAGCTGTTTTTT.

The chain carries TRBV5-6 and TRBJ1-1; 7 nucleotides agree with TRBD1. V gave up 4 bases and J gave up 4 bases; unmatched junction bases: 7. This CDR3 contains 14 residues. Germline V CDR1 and CDR2: SGHDT, YYEEEE. The CDR3 reads CASSLDRAFTEAFF. In DNA form, the CDR3 reads TGTGCCAGCAGCCTTGACAGGGCATTCACTGAAGCTTTCTTT. Filled out from reference TRBV5-6 and TRBJ1-1, the complete variable domain reads DAGVTQSPTHLIKTRGQQVTLRCSPKSGHDTVSWYQQALGQGPQFIFQYYEEEERQRGNFPDRFSGHQFPNYSSELNVNALLLGDSALYLCASSLDRAFTEAFFGQGTRLTVV.

CDR3 sequence (DNA): TGCGCCAGCAGCTTGGATCTGGGAGGGTCTGGGTATGGCTACACCTTC. Its protein product is CASSLDLGGSGYGYTF. The rearrangement joins TRBV5-1 to TRBJ1-2; D is uncertain. V shed 0 bases and J shed 5 bases, with 17 bases lying between them. This CDR3 has 16 amino acids. CDR1 SGHRS and CDR2 YFSETQ come from the germline V gene.

This clone was counted once. V gene TRBV28 combines with J gene TRBJ2-2, with TRBD2 matching 14 bases. The CDR3 totals 17 residues. V shed 0 bases and J 5 bases; nucleotides not matched to a gene: 2. Germline CDR1 MDHEN, CDR2 SYDVKM. CDR3 DNA sequence: TGTGCCAGCAGTTTATGGGGACTAGCGGGAGAAACCGGGGAGCTGTTTTTT. The encoded protein is CASSLWGLAGETGELFF.

The gene calls are TRBV5-1 and TRBJ1-4; 8 positions agree with TRBD1. The CDR3 extends over 17 amino acids. Losses at the gene ends were 4 bases for V and 3 bases for J; bases not matched to a gene: 11. Per the germline V gene, CDR1 is SGHRS and CDR2 is YFSETQ. As DNA, the CDR3 is TGCGCCAGCAGCCCCCTTAAACCGGACAGGGCTAATGAAAAACTGTTTTTT. Its protein is CASSPLKPDRANEKLFF.

J is TRBJ2-1 and V is TRBV5-1; no clear D. Germline V gene lookup returns CDR1 SGHRS and CDR2 YFSETQ. This CDR3 spans 12 amino acids. The germline V and J ends were trimmed by 0 bases and 11 bases, with 9 bases remaining between them. CDR3 sequence reads: CASSLDSTKQFF. The CDR3 nucleotides read TGCGCCAGCAGCTTGGATAGTACCAAGCAGTTCTTC.

The chain has TRBV4-1 and TRBJ2-7, with no clear D. This CDR3 is 13 amino acids long. The germline V and J ends were trimmed by 4 bases and 2 bases, with 9 bases remaining between them. Germline V gene lookup returns CDR1 MGHRA and CDR2 YSYEKL. CDR3 protein: CASSRTPAYEQYF. Written as DNA, the CDR3 is TGCGCCAGCAGCCGAACACCTGCCTACGAGCAGTACTTC.

This clone has only one observation. J is TRBJ2-3 and V is TRBV30, with a possible D match to TRBD1 (6 bases). Germline loops: CDR1 GTSNPN, CDR2 SVGIG (reference sequence). V was cut by 3 bases and J by 0 bases, with 10 bases left in between. There are 14 residues in the CDR3. The CDR3 reads CAWRTGFSTDTQYF. In DNA form, the CDR3 reads TGTGCCTGGAGGACAGGATTTAGCACAGATACGCAGTATTTT. Complete variable domain (other parts from reference TRBV30 and TRBJ2-3): SQTIHQWPATLVQPVGSPLSLECTVEGTSNPNLYWYRQAAGRGLQLLFYSVGIGQISSEVPQNLSASRPQDRQFILSSKKLLLSDSGFYLCAWRTGFSTDTQYFGPGTRLTVL.

V gene TRBV7-6 combines with J gene TRBJ1-4, with D unresolved. This CDR3 comprises 15 residues. Trimming took off 5 bases at V and 2 bases at J, with 12 bases between the two ends. Per germline, CDR1 SGHVS and CDR2 FNYEAQ. CDR3: CASSPGVTTNEKLFF. The CDR3 DNA is TGTGCCAGCAGCCCGGGAGTAACGACTAATGAAAAACTGTTTTTT.

This clone was seen just once. The chain has TRBV6-4 and TRBJ2-2; TRBD2 might be the D (6 bases). The CDR3 consists of 15 residues. CDR1 and CDR2 (germline): MRHNA, SNTAGT. The germline V and J ends were trimmed by 3 bases and 2 bases, with 10 bases remaining between them. The CDR3 region has the DNA TGTGCCAGCAGTGATGGCGGGGACAACACCGGGGAGCTGTTTTTT. Encoded protein: CASSDGGDNTGELFF.

V is TRBV28 and J is TRBJ2-7, with 7 bases fitting TRBD1. Germline CDR1 MDHEN, CDR2 SYDVKM. Unmatched junction bases numbered 8, after V lost 3 bases and J lost 3 bases. This CDR3 contains 15 residues. The CDR3 coding sequence is TGTGCCAGCAGTTTCCCCCTGGACAGGAACTACGAGCAGTACTTC. The encoded protein is CASSFPLDRNYEQYF.

A single count supports this clone. The chain couples TRBV9 to TRBJ1-1; 12 bases map to TRBD1. The CDR3 contains 15 residues. Germline V CDR1 and CDR2: SGDLS, YYNGEE. V gave up 2 bases and J gave up 8 bases; unmatched junction bases: 7. As DNA, the CDR3 is TGTGCCAGCAGCGTGGGGACAGGGGGCTTATTGGAAGCTTTCTTT. Translated: CASSVGTGGLLEAFF.

The rearrangement uses TRBV15 and TRBJ2-1; tentatively, D is TRBD2 (7 bases). CDR1 is LNHNV and CDR2 is YYDKDF in the germline V gene (reference sequence). The CDR3 loop spans 16 amino acids. Trimming stripped 3 bases from V and 7 bases from J, with 19 bases between. The CDR3 reads CATSRSRGATFNEQFF. In DNA, the CDR3 is TGTGCCACCAGCAGGTCCCGGGGGGCGACATTTAATGAGCAGTTCTTC.